This is a list of T cell receptor beta chains from one sample in a study of blood T cell repertoires in COVID-19. Profiled with immunoSEQ multiplex PCR; TCRdb holds only in-frame clones, not every one. Counted here are about 230,000 clones, 86% occurring once; the ten biggest clones make up approximately 10%. The sequencing input was peripheral blood. The receptors here all came from a man over 45 with COVID-19, enrolled during active disease. Both conserved end residues are part of each CDR3. D genes are given only for firm matches. Expanded clones get a size class; other rows say once, few or many, or leave the size out.

>TRBJ2-1|NA|TRBV12-3/TRBV12-4|TRBD1
CASRVGQGNEQFF
TGTGCCAGCAGGGTGGGACAGGGGAATGAGCAGTTCTTC
>TRBJ2-7|NA|TRBV7-2|NA
CASSLAGALDEQYF
TGTGCCAGCAGCTTAGCGGGGGCCTTGGACGAGCAGTACTTC
>TRBJ2-3|NA|TRBV19|TRBD2
CASSMGAGADTDTQYF
TGTGCCAGTAGTATGGGAGCGGGAGCTGACACAGATACGCAGTATTTT
>TRBJ1-2|NA|TRBV27|NA
CASSKAGAGTGYTF
TGTGCCAGCAGCAAAGCGGGGGCAGGGACTGGCTACACCTTC
>TRBJ2-1|NA|TRBV5-1|TRBD2
CASSLGLAGGRSEQFF
TGCGCCAGCAGCTTGGGACTAGCGGGAGGAAGGAGTGAGCAGTTCTTC
>TRBJ1-4|few|TRBV5-3|NA
CAPPPQSQATNEKLFF
TGTGCCCCTCCGCCCCAATCCCAGGCAACTAATGAAAAACTGTTTTTT
>TRBJ1-2|NA|TRBV7-2|NA
CASSSGPLFAGDGYTF
TGTGCCAGCAGCTCCGGACCGCTCTTCGCAGGGGATGGCTACACCTTC
>TRBJ1-1|NA|TRBV7-9|TRBD1
CASSPRTGQAFF
TGTGCCAGCAGCCCCCGGACAGGGCAGGCTTTCTTT
>TRBJ1-3|NA|TRBV28|NA
CASSLLLGDSGNTIYF
TGTGCCAGCAGTTTATTGCTAGGAGACTCTGGAAACACCATATATTTT
>TRBJ2-1|NA|TRBV10-2|TRBD2
CASSQGGGGASVNEQFF
TGCGCCAGCAGCCAAGGGGGCGGGGGGGCTTCAGTTAATGAGCAGTTCTTC
>TRBJ2-7|NA|TRBV24-1|TRBD1
CATPPGTDLSYEQYF
TGTGCCACCCCCCCGGGGACAGACCTCTCCTACGAGCAGTACTTC
>TRBJ1-2|once|TRBV18|NA
CASSPTQGSGGYTF
TGTGCCAGCTCACCGACGCAGGGATCGGGTGGCTACACCTTC
>TRBJ2-7|NA|TRBV27|NA
CASRQKTQGFSYEQYF
TGTGCCAGCAGGCAGAAAACTCAGGGGTTCTCCTACGAGCAGTACTTC
>TRBJ1-2|NA|TRBV7-8|TRBD1
CASSSTTSGTVLGYTF
TGTGCCAGCAGCTCCACTACATCCGGGACAGTTTTAGGCTACACCTTC
>TRBJ1-3|NA|TRBV6-5|TRBD1
CASRYRTGGNTIYF
TGTGCCAGCAGATACAGGACAGGGGGAAACACCATATATTTT
>TRBJ2-6|many|TRBV27|TRBD2
CASSFSSGSGANVLTF
TGTGCCAGCAGTTTTTCGAGCGGGAGTGGGGCCAACGTCCTGACTTTC
>TRBJ1-1|NA|TRBV29-1|TRBD1
CSVSGQRNTEAFF
TGCAGCGTTTCGGGACAGAGGAACACTGAAGCTTTCTTT
>TRBJ1-3|NA|TRBV5-4|NA
CASSQGQRAGNTIYF
TGTGCCAGCAGCCAAGGACAGAGAGCTGGAAACACCATATATTTT
>TRBJ2-7|few|TRBV19|TRBD1
CASSRTGDNYEQYF
TGTGCCAGTAGTAGGACAGGGGATAACTACGAGCAGTACTTC
>TRBJ1-2|NA|TRBV7-2|NA
CASSQDSYGYTF
TGTGCCAGCAGCCAGGACAGCTATGGCTACACCTTC
>TRBJ2-1|NA|TRBV30|NA
CAWTRQVYNEQFF
TGTGCCTGGACGCGACAGGTATACAATGAGCAGTTCTTC
>TRBJ1-4|NA|TRBV7-9|NA
CASSTGLNEKLFF
TGTGCCAGCAGCACAGGGCTTAATGAAAAACTGTTTTTT
>TRBJ2-2|NA|TRBV7-6|NA
CASSRAGGLNTGELFF
TGTGCCAGCAGCCGAGCCGGGGGGCTTAACACCGGGGAGCTGTTTTTT
>TRBJ2-2|NA|TRBV5-1|TRBD1
CASSLGQGSGELFF
TGCGCCAGCAGCTTGGGACAGGGGTCCGGGGAGCTGTTTTTT
>TRBJ1-5|NA|TRBV18|TRBD1
CASSPGQGNQPQHF
TGTGCCAGCTCACCAGGACAGGGGAATCAGCCCCAGCATTTT
>TRBJ2-2|NA|TRBV4-1|TRBD1
CASSLPGQGRTGELFF
TGCGCCAGCAGCCTCCCCGGACAGGGGAGAACCGGGGAGCTGTTTTTT